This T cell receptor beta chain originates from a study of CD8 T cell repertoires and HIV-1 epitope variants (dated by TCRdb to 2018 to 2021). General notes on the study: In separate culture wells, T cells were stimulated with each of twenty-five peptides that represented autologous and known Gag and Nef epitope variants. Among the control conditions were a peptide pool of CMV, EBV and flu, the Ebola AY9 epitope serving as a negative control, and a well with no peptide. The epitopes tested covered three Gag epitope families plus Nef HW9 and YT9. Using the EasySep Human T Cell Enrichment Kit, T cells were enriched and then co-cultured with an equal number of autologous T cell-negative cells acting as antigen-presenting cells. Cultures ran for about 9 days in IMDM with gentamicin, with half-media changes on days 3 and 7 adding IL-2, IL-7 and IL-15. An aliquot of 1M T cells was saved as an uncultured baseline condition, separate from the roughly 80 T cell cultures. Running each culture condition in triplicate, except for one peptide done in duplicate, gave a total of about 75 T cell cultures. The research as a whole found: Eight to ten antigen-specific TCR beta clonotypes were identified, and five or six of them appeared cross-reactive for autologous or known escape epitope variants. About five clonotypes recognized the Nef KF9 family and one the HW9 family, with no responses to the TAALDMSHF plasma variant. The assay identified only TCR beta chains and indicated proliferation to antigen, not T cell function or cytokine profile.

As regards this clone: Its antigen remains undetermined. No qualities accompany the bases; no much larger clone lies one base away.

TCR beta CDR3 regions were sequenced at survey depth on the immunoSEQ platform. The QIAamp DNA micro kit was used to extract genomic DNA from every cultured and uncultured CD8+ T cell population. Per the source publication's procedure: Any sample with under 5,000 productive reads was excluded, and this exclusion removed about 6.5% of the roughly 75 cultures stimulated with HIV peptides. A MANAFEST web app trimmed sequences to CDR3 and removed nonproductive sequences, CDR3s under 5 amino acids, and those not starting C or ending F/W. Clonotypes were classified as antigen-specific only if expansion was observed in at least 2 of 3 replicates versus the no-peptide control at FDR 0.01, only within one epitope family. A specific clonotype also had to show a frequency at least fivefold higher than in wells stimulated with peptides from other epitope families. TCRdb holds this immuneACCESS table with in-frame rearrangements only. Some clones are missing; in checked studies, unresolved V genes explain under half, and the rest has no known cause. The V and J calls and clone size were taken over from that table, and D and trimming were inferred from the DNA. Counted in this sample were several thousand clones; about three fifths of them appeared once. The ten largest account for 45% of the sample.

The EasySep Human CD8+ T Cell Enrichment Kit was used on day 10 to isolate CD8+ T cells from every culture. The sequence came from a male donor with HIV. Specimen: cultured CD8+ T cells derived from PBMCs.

The DNA sequence reads TGTGCCAGCAGAGGCAGGGCTGGCACAGATACGCAGTATTTT. Translation gives CASRGRAGTDTQYF. Recombination linked TRBV7-8 to TRBJ2-3; the best D guess is TRBD1, with 5 bases matching. The germline V gene specifies SGHVS as CDR1 and FQNEAQ as CDR2. V is pared back by 6 bases and J by 1 base, with 11 bases lying between the germline termini. From cysteine to phenylalanine, the CDR3 is 14 amino acids long. The only DNA kept is the CDR3, 42 bases in frame from the first base.